Here is one T cell receptor beta chain with its context. Its specific antigen is unknown. No much larger clone exists at a distance of one base, and base qualities are not known. According to the study, the label for this sample's time point signals: about 28 days (+/-7) after the second vaccine dose. AZD1222 recipients with second doses at about 4 weeks or about 12 weeks were pooled, because spike-specific TCR depth and breadth did not differ between schedules. Vaccinee samples were obtained from the UK trials COV001 and COV002, which included a single-blind randomized controlled phase 2/3 trial of AZD1222 (ChAdOx1 nCoV-19) in healthy adults. For TCRbeta chain sequencing, PBMC samples from trial participants were taken at day 0 and at day 28 after the second dose. This entry is derived from a study of T cell responses to AZD1222 COVID-19 vaccine (dated by TCRdb to about 2021). Context from the whole study: TCR sequencing covered about 230 trial participants: 200 to 220 given two doses of AZD1222 and 26 given two doses of MenACWY control vaccine. Enrollment into the trials was organized by age into subgroups of 18-55, 56-69 and 70-plus years, and those subgroups contained roughly 140, 27 and 60 TCR-sequenced participants, respectively.

Points the paper makes about the study in general: Only five to seven AZD1222 recipients were SARS-CoV-2 seropositive at baseline, limiting conclusions about previously exposed vaccinees. CD4 TCRs associated with the vaccine covered the entire spike protein, and the dominant responses were in regions 160-218 and 743-854. Nearly half of unique spike-specific TCRs reportedly recognized epitopes outside regions mutated in the B.1.351 and B.1.1.7 variants. Spike-specific TCR breadth and depth rose significantly after two AZD1222 doses compared with day 0 and with MenACWY recipients. Because no day 14 peak-response samples were available, repertoires were characterized only after the peak T cell response. The 56-69-year group was small, and its depth increase did not reach significance, likely because of low power. Participants were mostly white British, with more females than males. The authors suggested clonal diversity may have been underestimated.

The CDR3 numbers 16 residues from cysteine through phenylalanine. The CDR3 DNA has 48 bases and is translated from base 1. Ends trimmed: V by 1 base, J by 3 bases; bases unmatched to a gene: 7. Based on the germline V gene (reference sequence), the CDR1 and CDR2 sequences are LNHDA and SQIVND. The CDR3 regions of human TCRbeta chains were analyzed by immunosequencing. In the source study's methods: Repertoire TCRs were matched against a reference library of SARS-CoV-2-specific TCRs generated with the MIRA antigen-specificity platform. Breadth was defined as the fraction of unique TCRs that were SARS-CoV-2-associated, and depth was defined as the fraction of total T cells that were SARS-CoV-2-associated. Using the MIRA data, every spike-specific TCR was mapped to the spike region that the TCR reacted to and assigned to either a CD4 or a CD8 class. Log10-transformed breadth and depth values were compared by one-way ANOVA with Sidak's multiple comparisons tests. TCRdb took this table from immuneACCESS and kept in-frame rearrangements with V and J called. Such tables lack part of the clones; where checked against another copy, unresolved V genes explain under half of the gap, and the rest is unexplained. D and trimming come from the DNA, and the V and J calls and clone size come from that table. For this sample the table gives over 130,000 clones, of which 80% to 95% were detected only once. The top ten constitute under 4% of the sample.

Recombination linked TRBV19 to TRBJ2-7; TRBD2 matches 9 bases in the middle. This specimen consisted of peripheral blood, obtained 28 days after the second AZD1222 dose. This TCR derives from an adult who received the AZD1222 COVID-19 vaccine. The CDR3 region: CASSIVRAGGRYEQYF. The nucleotide sequence is given as TGTGCCAGTAGTATAGTTAGAGCGGGAGGCCGCTACGAGCAGTACTTC.